Listed below are T cell receptor beta chains from one sample, sequenced in a study of cytomegalovirus exposure and HLA in healthy donors. Data came from immunoSEQ multiplex PCR; TCRdb stores just in-frame clones and leaves some out. The sample holds 210,000 or so clones; over 70% are singletons and the top ten take 0.71%. The sequenced sample consisted of PBMCs. All receptors derive from a boy between 2 and 15 years old in good health and CMV-seronegative. CDR3s leave out the opening cysteine and the closing phenylalanine or tryptophan. D genes are given only for firm matches. A clone size is listed for some rows: how often the clone was seen (once, few, many), or a class if it is expanded.

d_call,j_call,clone_size,v_call,cdr3_length,cdr3_aa
-,TRBJ1-2,-,TRBV7-8,14,ASSLGGPAPSYGYT
TRBD1,TRBJ1-1,-,TRBV7-9,12,ASSLQGLNTEAF
TRBD2,TRBJ2-7,-,TRBV29-1,12,SVRLAGGPYEQY
-,TRBJ1-1,-,TRBV7-9,11,ASSATVNTEAF
TRBD1,TRBJ1-3,-,TRBV5-1,14,ASSLELNRGGNTIY
-,TRBJ2-5,-,TRBV7-8,10,ASSPGVETQY
-,TRBJ2-7,-,TRBV30,13,AWTTGSSASYEQY
-,TRBJ2-7,few,TRBV25-1,12,ASSETGDTYEQY
-,TRBJ1-5,few,TRBV6-1,13,ASSGDNYSNQPQH
TRBD1,TRBJ2-5,-,TRBV7-7,11,ASSRDRQETQY
-,TRBJ1-4,-,TRBV14,13,ASSRGFEPLGKLF
-,TRBJ2-5,-,TRBV4-1,16,ASSQVGKQPPGQETQY
TRBD2,TRBJ2-5,-,TRBV6-1,14,ASSESLAGRRETQY
TRBD1,TRBJ1-2,-,TRBV19,11,ASSIQGLGGYT
-,TRBJ1-2,-,TRBV2,13,ASTPLSRVLNGYT
TRBD2,TRBJ2-1,once,TRBV30,14,AWSGGRERAYNEQF
TRBD2,TRBJ2-1,-,TRBV6-5,12,ASRSGGGDNEQF
-,TRBJ2-5,-,TRBV6-1,11,ASSVAGRETQY
-,TRBJ2-2,-,TRBV30,17,AWSVLWQGRPSNTGELF
TRBD1,TRBJ2-5,-,TRBV7-7,14,ASSLAGQGPQETQY
TRBD1,TRBJ1-4,-,TRBV27,14,ASSLLPGQSNEKLF
TRBD2,TRBJ2-3,-,TRBV30,13,AWGGLAGGSDTQY
TRBD1,TRBJ2-2,-,TRBV30,15,AWRVYMGDRLTGELF
-,TRBJ1-5,once,TRBV2,14,ASRIQGRGTDQPQH
-,TRBJ2-3,-,TRBV4-1,13,ASSPPAGAADTQY
-,TRBJ1-1,-,TRBV7-9,13,ASSLETVRGTEAF
TRBD2,TRBJ2-7,-,TRBV5-4,16,ASSQFPGLAGFSYEQY